This T cell receptor (beta chain) was found in a study of beta chain features in type 1 diabetes. Study-wide points: Individuals with type 1 diabetes displayed fewer insertions and more deletions at VDJ junctions.

There are a few counts of this clone. The antigen is undetermined. The whole isolated RNA underwent reverse transcription, so sequencing captured expressed TCRB transcripts. Only in-frame clones appear in the TCRdb table, and some are missing; sequencing was by immunoSEQ multiplex PCR. Seen here are roughly 41,000 clones, more than 40% observed once, and the top ten hold under 0.9%. The germline V and J ends were trimmed by 3 bases and 2 bases, with 11 bases remaining between them. The germline CDR1 and CDR2 sequences are SNHLY and FYNNEI. The CDR3 spans 14 residues. The sample taken for sequencing was central memory CD4+ T cells from blood. The V and J genes are TRBV2 and TRBJ2-7, with D perhaps TRBD1 (6 bases). This receptor was obtained from a woman younger than 30 in good health. CDR3: CASSDWTVTYEQYF. Here the CDR3 DNA reads TGTGCCAGCAGTGATTGGACAGTAACCTACGAGCAGTACTTC.